This T cell receptor (beta chain) originates from a study of PD-L1 blockade in urothelial cancer (dated 2017 in TCRdb). About the study as a whole: Every patient began therapy around 2014 and was given atezolizumab 1,200 mg intravenously every 3 weeks. An ECOG performance status of 0 or 1 was recorded for the patients, and 0 to 3 prior chemotherapy regimens had been received by the patients. Durable clinical benefit was defined as progression-free survival longer than 6 months, and TCR features were also tested against progression-free and overall survival. Blood samples were analyzed at 3 weeks after treatment start (second dose) and at 6 weeks after treatment start. Pretreatment blood TCR-seq was available for about 28 patients, at least one posttreatment blood collection was obtained for around 25 patients, and tumor TCR-seq was available for around 25 patients. The study, an exploratory multi-omic analysis, examined somatic, immune and clinical correlates of response to PD-L1 blockade with atezolizumab in urothelial cancer. About 90% of the roughly 29 patients were males with bladder-origin urothelial cancer, and about 65% of the roughly 30 reported a prior smoking history. Pretreatment tumor samples and matched peripheral blood, collected serially before and after atezolizumab treatment, underwent TCR sequencing. Roughly 10 patients achieved durable clinical benefit and approximately 20 did not. Blood samples yielded a median of 141,255 T cells and around 80,000 unique TCRs, with median clonality approximately 0.08. In the same patients, pretreatment tumors underwent whole exome sequencing and RNA sequencing in addition to TCR sequencing.

As to this clone: Its antigen remains undetermined. One end of the junction varies from germline; a read error may be responsible.

A cohort of 25 to 35 patients with locally advanced or metastatic urothelial carcinoma, treated at Memorial Sloan Kettering on a trial protocol, was included. Peripheral blood mononuclear cells were collected pretreatment and during treatment, with between 1 and 8 total time points obtained per patient. The Qiagen DNeasy Blood extraction kit was used to purify genomic DNA from total PBMCs and tumor samples. PBMCs were collected pretreatment and during treatment and were isolated and stored as previously described. The paper's findings and limits, for the study overall: Greater expansion of tumor-associated TCR clones in peripheral blood 3 weeks after the start of treatment was observed in patients with durable benefit (n of about 21, p = 0.022). A pretreatment peripheral blood TCR clonality below the median was linked to improved progression-free and overall survival. Because the sample size was small (n of about 29) and many exploratory analyses were performed, the results are intended to be hypothesis-generating.

Synthetic TCR analog templates were spiked into each PCR so that absolute template abundance could be estimated from read counts. Using the immunoSEQ assay, TCRbeta CDR3 regions were amplified from genomic DNA with bias-controlled V and J gene primers. Sequencing of rearranged TCRbeta segments was done at approximately 20X coverage. In the original analysis: Clustering was used to correct sequencing errors, and CDR3s were annotated against IMGT to assign V, D and J genes. Out-of-frame and stop-codon sequences were excluded, and only productive TCRbeta rearrangements were used in downstream analyses. To compute clonality, Shannon entropy was normalized by the log of the number of unique productive sequences and then subtracted from one. Fisher's exact test with Benjamini-Hochberg correction, at a threshold of adjusted p below 0.01, was used to find clones that differed between time points or between blood and tumor. Imported from immuneACCESS, the table was reduced by TCRdb to in-frame sequences with V and J called. These copies leave out some clones; in studies compared against another copy, an unresolved V gene accounts for under half, and the cause of the remainder is not known. The V and J calls and clone size come from that table; D and trimming were worked out from the DNA. The sample records under 40,000 clones, around 80% of which are singletons. The biggest ten clones account for about 31% of the sample.

From cysteine to phenylalanine, the CDR3 is 13 amino acids long. The read is trimmed to its CDR3 DNA, 39 bases read in frame from base 1. CDR1 and CDR2 (SNHLY, FYNNEI) derive from the germline V gene. The sequence links TRBV2 to TRBJ1-4; TRBD1 agrees with 10 junctional bases. The source is a man between 60 and 75 years old with urothelial cancer. Specimen: PBMCs, collected around atezolizumab (anti-PD-L1) treatment. This receptor has the CDR3 CASSGRQGANWIF. The sequenced DNA is TGTGCCAGCAGTGGCCGACAGGGGGCGAACTGGATTTTT.